This T cell receptor beta chain was obtained from a study of OX40 agonist ivuxolimab in advanced cancers. Study-wide context: Antecedent anti-PD-1, anti-PD-L1 or anti-CTLA-4 therapy was permissible, with roughly 36% having received some.

Some clones are missing from TCRdb's copy, which holds only in-frame ones; the method was immunoSEQ multiplex PCR. The sample holds some 19,000 clones, 65% to 90% seen once. Between the trimmed V and J ends, which lost 5 bases and 0 bases, there was a span of 11 bases. This CDR3 has 15 amino acids. CDR1 and CDR2 from the germline V gene are MNHEY and SVGAGI. The chain joins TRBV6-5 to TRBJ2-1, with D tentatively TRBD2 (6 bases). The sequence came from an adult with an advanced solid tumor such as melanoma, head and neck, liver or kidney cancer. The material sequenced was CD4+ or CD8+ T cells sorted from blood, taken in a trial of the OX40 agonist ivuxolimab. CDR3 nucleotide sequence: TGTGCCAGCAGTCCGGACTATTCCTCCTACAATGAGCAGTTCTTC. This codes for CASSPDYSSYNEQFF.